The 14 T cell receptor beta chains presented below share a single source sample, sequenced in a study of T cells in Graves' hyperthyroidism and ophthalmopathy. Amplified TCR beta CDR3 regions derived from RNA transcripts. The HTBI set primed first-round TCR CDR3 RT-PCR. TCRdb re-analysed the multiplex PCR reads in MiXCR, keeping a single row per CDR3 protein. The repertoire consists of over 700,000 distinct CDR3 sequences, with roughly 40% occurring once and the leading ten covering approximately 8.7%. Sequenced input: blood. These receptors came from a man in his late teens or twenties with Graves' hyperthyroidism.

Comment on this clonotype: This CDR3 fails to terminate in the conserved phenylalanine or tryptophan, so it likely reflects a read error. CDR3 DNA sequence: TGTGCCAGCAGCTTTCTAGTAGGAGAGACCCAGTACCTC. Protein product: CASSFLVGETQYL. This sequence joins TRBV7-2 and TRBJ2-5; no reliable D call. The germline V and J ends were trimmed by 3 bases and 4 bases, with 9 bases remaining between them. The germline gives CDR1 SGHTA, CDR2 FQGNSA. The CDR3 runs to 13 residues.

This clonotype appeared once. The rearrangement uses TRBV2 and TRBJ2-5; D ambiguous. The DNA end favors TRBJ2-4, so the J call may be wrong. The CDR3 runs to 15 residues. Germline V gene lookup returns CDR1 SNHLY and CDR2 FYNNEI. The CDR3 DNA sequence: TGTGCCAGCAGTGAGGAAGGGCAAGCCAAAAACATTCAGTACTTC. It specifies CASSEEGQAKNIQYF.

This clonotype occurred a few times. The genes are TRBV9 and TRBJ2-7; 7 bases map to TRBD1. Trimming took 0 bases from V and 5 from J; bases not matched to a gene: 5. Germline CDR1 is SGDLS and CDR2 is YYNGEE. This CDR3 is built from 14 residues. The CDR3 loop reads CASSVAGRGNEQYF. Here the CDR3 DNA reads TGTGCCAGCAGCGTAGCAGGCAGGGGGAACGAGCAGTACTTC.

This clonotype was seen only once. The rearrangement joins TRBV12-3 or TRBV12-4 to TRBJ1-5; 8 positions agree with TRBD1. The CDR3 totals 19 residues. The trim removed 1 base at V and 2 bases at J, leaving 13 bases unmatched. The CDR3 here is CASSLGQGQEKMGNQPQHF. The CDR3 coding sequence is TGTGCCAGCAGTTTAGGTCAGGGACAGGAAAAAATGGGCAATCAGCCCCAGCATTTT.

This clonotype was seen many times. The chain has TRBV5-8 and TRBJ1-5, with D maybe TRBD1 (5 bases). CDR3 length equals 15 residues. CDR1 and CDR2 from the germline V gene are SGHTS and YDEGEE. Trimming removed 0 bases at V and 6 bases at J, with 13 bases between. The CDR3 spells CASSLGAGPSQPQHF. For the CDR3, the DNA is TGTGCCAGCAGCTTGGGGGCAGGGCCCAGTCAGCCCCAGCATTTT.

This clonotype occurred once. A single base separates this from a much larger clone, so it may be a read error. This chain joins TRBV9 and TRBJ1-5; D unclear. The CDR3 is 12 residues long. The V gene's germline CDR1 is SGDLS and CDR2 YYNGEE. V lost 4 bases and J lost 8, with 10 bases in between. The CDR3 region is CASSLLKEPQHF. In nucleotides, the CDR3 is TGTGCCAGCAGCCTCTTGAAAGAGCCCCAGCATTTT.

This clonotype was counted at least ten times. V is TRBV2 and J is TRBJ2-7, with D possibly TRBD1 on 6 matching bases. V was pared by 7 bases and J by 3 bases, with 13 bases between. CDR1 is SNHLY and CDR2 is FYNNEI in the germline V gene. The CDR3 is 13 amino acids. DNA of the CDR3: TGTGCCAGCATGTGGACAGAGAGCTACGAGCAGTACTTC. Protein product: CASMWTESYEQYF.

Worth noting for this clonotype: One base away lies a much larger clone, so this may be a sequencing read error. The gene calls are TRBV7-2 and TRBJ1-1, with a weak D call TRBD1 (6 bases). Trimming stripped 0 bases from V and 3 bases from J, with 14 bases between. In germline, CDR1 is SGHTA, CDR2 FQGNSA. The CDR3 contains 16 residues. Here the CDR3 reads CASSLAVTRQDTEAFF. The CDR3 DNA follows: TGTGCCAGCAGCTTAGCTGTAACTAGACAGGACACTGAAGCTTTCTTT.

V is TRBV7-2 and J is TRBJ2-5; perhaps TRBD1 as D (6 bases). This CDR3 has 16 residues. CDR1 SGHTA and CDR2 FQGNSA come from the germline V gene. V lost 1 base and J lost 4, with 16 bases in between. In nucleotides, the CDR3 is TGTGCCAGCAGCTTAGATCCTAGGGGGTCCGGAGAGACCCAGTACTTC. Amino acids: CASSLDPRGSGETQYF.

The chain is built from TRBV5-4 and TRBJ2-5, with 9 nucleotides matching TRBD2. Germline assignment: CDR1 SGHNT and CDR2 YYREEE (reference sequence). This CDR3 has 16 amino acids. The trim removed 1 base at V and 3 bases at J, leaving 7 bases unmatched. CDR3 loop: CASSLFGGGAEETQYF. In DNA, the CDR3 is TGTGCCAGCAGCTTGTTTGGCGGGGGGGCCGAAGAGACCCAGTACTTC.

This chain uses TRBV6-5 with TRBJ1-5; no definite D call. The CDR3 extends over 11 amino acids. Germline lookup yields CDR1 MNHEY and CDR2 SVGAGI. The V end lost 8 bases, the J end lost 8 bases, and 10 bases lay between the germline ends. In nucleotides, the CDR3 is TGTGCCAGCTCAACCGGAAAGCCCCAGCATTTT. Translating gives CASSTGKPQHF.

This clonotype was seen ten or more times. This chain links TRBV2 with TRBJ2-5; no definite D call. The CDR3 sequence is 15 residues long. V dropped 3 bases and J dropped 2 bases, with 13 bases sitting between them. Germline CDR1 SNHLY, CDR2 FYNNEI. DNA of the CDR3: TGTGCCAGCAGTGAGACCTGGCGCCAGCAAGAGACCCAGTACTTC. Amino acids: CASSETWRQQETQYF.

The chain couples TRBV19 to TRBJ1-1, with D hard to call. The CDR3 consists of 11 residues. Germline V CDR1 and CDR2: LNHDA, SQIVND (reference sequence). V lost 11 bases, J lost 2 bases, and 9 bases lay in between. CDR3 sequence: CAWERNTEAFF. In DNA form, the CDR3 reads TGTGCCTGGGAAAGAAACACTGAAGCTTTCTTT.

This clonotype is a singleton in its sample. J is TRBJ2-7 and V is TRBV13, with TRBD2 matching 7 bases. This CDR3 contains 15 residues. Germline CDR1 reads PRHDT; CDR2 reads FYEKMQ (reference sequence). V lost 6 bases to trimming and J lost 2 bases; unmatched junction nucleotides: 10. As DNA, the CDR3 is TGTGCCAGCAGTTACGGCCTAGCGGCGACCTACGAGCAGTACTTC. This translates into CASSYGLAATYEQYF. Full variable domain (remainder filled in from reference TRBV13 and TRBJ2-7): AAGVIQSPRHLIKEKRETATLKCYPIPRHDTVYWYQQGPGQDPQFLISFYEKMQSDKGSIPDRFSAQQFSDYHSELNMSSLELGDSALYFCASSYGLAATYEQYFGPGTRLTVT.